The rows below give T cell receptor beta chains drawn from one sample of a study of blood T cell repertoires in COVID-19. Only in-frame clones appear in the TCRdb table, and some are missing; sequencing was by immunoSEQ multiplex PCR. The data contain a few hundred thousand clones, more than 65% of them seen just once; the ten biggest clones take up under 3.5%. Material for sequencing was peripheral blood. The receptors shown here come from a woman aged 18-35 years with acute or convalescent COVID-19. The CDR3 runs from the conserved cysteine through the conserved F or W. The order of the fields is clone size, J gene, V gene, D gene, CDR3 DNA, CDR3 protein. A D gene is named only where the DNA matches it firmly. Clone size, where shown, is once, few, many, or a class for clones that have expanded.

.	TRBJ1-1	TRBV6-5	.	TGTGCCAGCAGTTACTCGGTCCAGGGCAACACTGAAGCTTTCTTT	CASSYSVQGNTEAFF
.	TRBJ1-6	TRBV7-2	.	TGTGCCAGCAGCTCCTTGTACAGGCCCAGCTCCTATAATTCACCCCTCCACTTT	CASSSLYRPSSYNSPLHF
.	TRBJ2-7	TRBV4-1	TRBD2	TGCGCCAGCAGCCAAGAGGGACTAGCGGGGTACTCCTACGAGCAGTACTTC	CASSQEGLAGYSYEQYF
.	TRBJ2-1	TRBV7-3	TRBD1	TGTGCCAGCAGCTACGGACAGGGGGATGGCAATGAGCAGTTCTTC	CASSYGQGDGNEQFF
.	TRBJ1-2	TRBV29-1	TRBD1	TGCAGCGCGGAGGAACCCGGGACAGCAGCTAACTATGGCTACACCTTC	CSAEEPGTAANYGYTF
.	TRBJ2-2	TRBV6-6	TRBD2	TGTGCCAGCAGTCCCGGACTAGCGGGTCCGAACACCGGGGAGCTGTTTTTT	CASSPGLAGPNTGELFF
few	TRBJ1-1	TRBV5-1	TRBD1	TGCGCCAGCAGCGGGGGACAGCCAGGTGGGATGGCTTTCTTT	CASSGGQPGGMAFF
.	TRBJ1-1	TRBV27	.	TGTGCCAGCAGTTTATCTTACAAGAACACTGAAGCTTTCTTT	CASSLSYKNTEAFF
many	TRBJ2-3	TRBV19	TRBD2	TGTGCCAGTAAGCGACTAGCGGGAGAGACAGATACGCAGTATTTT	CASKRLAGETDTQYF
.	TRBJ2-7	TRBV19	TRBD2	TGTGCCAGTAGTAGGACTAGCGGGATCTACGAGCAGTACTTC	CASSRTSGIYEQYF
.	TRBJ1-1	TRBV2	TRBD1	TGTGCCAGCGACGGACAGGGTGGGACTGAAGCTTTCTTT	CASDGQGGTEAFF
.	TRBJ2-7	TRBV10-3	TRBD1	TGTGCCATCAGTGCCCCGGACAGGACCTACTACGAGCAGTACTTC	CAISAPDRTYYEQYF
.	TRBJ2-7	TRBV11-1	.	TGTGCCAGCAGCTTAGCGCCTACCTACGAGCAGTACTTC	CASSLAPTYEQYF
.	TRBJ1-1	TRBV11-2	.	TGTGCCAGCAGAGGTTTGAGACAGAACACTGAAGCTTTCTTT	CASRGLRQNTEAFF
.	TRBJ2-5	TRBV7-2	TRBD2	TGTGCCAGCAGCCCGAAGACGATAGCGGGGGGGCCGACCCAGTACTTC	CASSPKTIAGGPTQYF
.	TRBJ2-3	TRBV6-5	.	TGTGCCAGCAGTTCCCGACAGGTACACACAGATACGCAGTATTTT	CASSSRQVHTDTQYF
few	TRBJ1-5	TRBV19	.	TGTGCCAGTAGTATGGCGGCAGAGTATAGCAATCAGCCCCAGCATTTT	CASSMAAEYSNQPQHF
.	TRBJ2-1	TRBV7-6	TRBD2	TGTGCCAGCAGCTTACTAGCGGGAGGCGGTGAGCAGTTCTTC	CASSLLAGGGEQFF
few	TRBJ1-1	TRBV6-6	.	TGTGCCAGCAGGCGGTTAAACACTGAAGCTTTCTTT	CASRRLNTEAFF
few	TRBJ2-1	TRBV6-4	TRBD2	TGTGCCAGCAGTGCTGGGGGACTAGCGGGTTCCTCCTACAATGAGCAGTTCTTC	CASSAGGLAGSSYNEQFF
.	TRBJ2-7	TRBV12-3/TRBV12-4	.	TGTGCCAGCAGTGGAATACAGGGCTACGAGCAGTACTTC	CASSGIQGYEQYF
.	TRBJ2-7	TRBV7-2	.	TGTGCCAGCAGCTCCCCTGGGGCATCAGACTGGAACTACGAGCAGTACTTC	CASSSPGASDWNYEQYF
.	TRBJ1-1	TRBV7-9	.	TGTGCCAGCAGCTTCGCGCTGAACACTGAAGCTTTCTTT	CASSFALNTEAFF
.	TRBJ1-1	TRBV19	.	TGTGCCAGTAGTATATCCGGTTCCAACACTGAAGCTTTCTTT	CASSISGSNTEAFF
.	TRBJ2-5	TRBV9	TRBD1	TGTGCCAGCAGCGTGGTGGGGGGACAGGGAAGAACCCAGTACTTC	CASSVVGGQGRTQYF
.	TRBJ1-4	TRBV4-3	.	TGCGCCAGCAGCCAAGCGCACAGGATAAATGAAAAACTGTTTTTT	CASSQAHRINEKLFF
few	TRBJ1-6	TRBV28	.	TGTGCCAGCAGTTCCCGGGTCCTTAATTCACCCCTCCACTTT	CASSSRVLNSPLHF
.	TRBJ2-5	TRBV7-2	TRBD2	TGTGCCAGCAGCTTAGGGCTAGCGGGAGGGCCGGAGGAGACCCAGTACTTC	CASSLGLAGGPEETQYF
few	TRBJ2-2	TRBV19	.	TGTGCCAGTAGGAGAGGCAGGGGGGCCACCGGGGAGCTGTTTTTT	CASRRGRGATGELFF
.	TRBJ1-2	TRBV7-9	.	TGTGCCAGCAGCTTCGGGACAAGCTATGGCTACACCTTC	CASSFGTSYGYTF
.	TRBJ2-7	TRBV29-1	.	TGCAGCGTTGAAACCAGGTTCAGCTACGAGCAGTACTTC	CSVETRFSYEQYF
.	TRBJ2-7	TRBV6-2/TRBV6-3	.	TGTGCCAGCAGTTATTCGAATTCCGCAGGCTCCTACGAGCAGTACTTC	CASSYSNSAGSYEQYF
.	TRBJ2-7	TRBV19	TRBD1	TGTGCCAGTCGACAGGGGGGTAGCTACGAGCAGTACTTC	CASRQGGSYEQYF
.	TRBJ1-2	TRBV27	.	TGTGCCAGCAGTAAGGGGGTATACTATGGCTACACCTTC	CASSKGVYYGYTF
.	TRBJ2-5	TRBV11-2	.	TGTGCCAGCAGCTTACAAAGTGCGGGTATCCAAGAGACCCAGTACTTC	CASSLQSAGIQETQYF
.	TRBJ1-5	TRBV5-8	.	TGTGCCAGCAGCTTCTTAAAGACAGGATTAGGGCAGCCCCAGCATTTT	CASSFLKTGLGQPQHF
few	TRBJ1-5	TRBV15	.	TGTGCCACCAGCAGAGCGGCTTCGGCAGGGGATCAGCCCCAGCATTTT	CATSRAASAGDQPQHF
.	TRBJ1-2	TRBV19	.	TGTGCCAGTAGGGCAGGGGTGTATGGCTACACCTTC	CASRAGVYGYTF
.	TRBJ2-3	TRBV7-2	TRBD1	TGTGCCAGCAGCTTTGGTACAGGGGGCCCAGATACGCAGTATTTT	CASSFGTGGPDTQYF
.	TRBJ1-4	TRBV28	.	TGTGCCAGCAGTCCGCTCGCTTGGGAGGGGGCTAATGAAAAACTGTTTTTT	CASSPLAWEGANEKLFF
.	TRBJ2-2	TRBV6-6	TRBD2	TGTGCCAGCAGCTTCCGACCGGGACTAGCGGCAACAGGGAACACCGGGGAGCTGTTTTTT	CASSFRPGLAATGNTGELFF